One sample yielded the 8 T cell receptor beta chains listed below, sequenced in a study of blood T cells in healthy people across ages. The authors ran a second PCR of about 7 to 12 cycles using a sample-barcoded 5' primer and a J-beta primer mix. Each CDR3 protein is one row after TCRdb ran MiXCR on the 5' RACE reads. The sample contains roughly 2 million distinct CDR3 sequences, 49% of which appear only once. The sample was blood. Receptor source: a woman aged 40-49 years in good health.

This clonotype was picked up a small number of times. This chain links TRBV11-2 with TRBJ2-5; tentatively, D is TRBD1 (6 bases). CDR1 and CDR2 from the germline V gene are SGHAT and FQNNGV. This CDR3 is built from 14 residues. V dropped 0 bases and J dropped 5 bases, with 10 bases sitting between them. CDR3 DNA sequence: TGTGCCAGCAGCTTAGAGTTCCAGGGGGAGACCCAGTACTTC. It is translated as CASSLEFQGETQYF.

This clonotype was detected once. The chain recombines TRBV3-1 with TRBJ2-3; 7 nucleotides line up with TRBD2. In germline, CDR1 is LGHDT, CDR2 YNNKEL (reference sequence). With V trimmed by 4 bases and J by 0 bases, 19 bases remained unmatched. This CDR3 is 20 amino acids long. The CDR3 DNA is TGTGCCAGCAGCCCCACTTTTGGCCCGACTAGCCGCGGGAGCACAGATACGCAGTATTTT. It yields the protein CASSPTFGPTSRGSTDTQYF.

The chain links TRBV20-1 to TRBJ1-2; 9 bases fit TRBD1. V trimming: 5 bases; J trimming: 8 bases; junction bases outside the gene matches: 3. The CDR3 consists of 11 residues. CDR1 and CDR2 (germline): DFQATT, SNEGSKA (reference sequence). The CDR3 is CSAPDRGGYTF. DNA of the CDR3: TGCAGTGCTCCGGACAGGGGAGGCTACACCTTC.

The chain couples TRBV28 to TRBJ1-6, with 9 bases that match TRBD1. Germline CDR1 is MDHEN and CDR2 is SYDVKM. This CDR3 comprises 15 residues. The trim removed 11 bases at V and 9 bases at J, leaving 14 bases unmatched. The CDR3 DNA reads TGTGCCGGAGCTTCCGGGGACAGGGTGCCTTCACCCCTCCACTTT. Translation gives CAGASGDRVPSPLHF.

The rearrangement joins TRBV5-1 to TRBJ2-3; 7 positions match TRBD2. Trimming cost V 1 base and J 8 bases; bases outside gene matches: 16. Germline V gene data show CDR1 as SGHRS and CDR2 as YFSETQ. This CDR3 region has 17 residues. In DNA form, the CDR3 reads TGCGCCAGCAGCTTGAAATTAGCGGGTTGGACTGCAGGTACGCAGTATTTT. The encoded protein is CASSLKLAGWTAGTQYF.

The chain joins TRBV6-6 to TRBJ2-7; D might be TRBD1 (6 bases). The V and J ends lost 2 bases and 6 bases respectively, with 14 bases between them. This CDR3 is built from 14 residues. Germline V gene sequence: CDR1 MNHNY, CDR2 SVGAGI (reference sequence). For the CDR3, the DNA is TGTGCCAGCAGTTACCGGACAGTGGGACGCGAGCAGTACTTC. Encoded protein: CASSYRTVGREQYF.

The chain recombines TRBV28 with TRBJ2-4, with 14 bases lining up with TRBD2. V lost 2 bases to trimming and J lost 13 bases; unmatched junction nucleotides: 7. Germline-derived CDR1 and CDR2 are MDHEN and SYDVKM. The CDR3 is made up of 15 amino acids. CDR3 sequence (DNA): TGTGCCAGCAGTTTAGGGACTAGCGGGGGTTTGGGGCAGTACTTC. Residues: CASSLGTSGGLGQYF.

As for this clonotype: Compared with germline, one end of the junction differs, possibly owing to a read error. This chain links TRBV12-3 or TRBV12-4 with TRBJ2-3, with 13 nucleotides matching TRBD2. The CDR3 sequence is 19 residues long. The DNA of the CDR3 is TGTGCCAGCAGTCTGACCCTAGGGACTAGCGGGGACCGGACAGATACGGAGTATTTT. Translation gives CASSLTLGTSGDRTDTEYF.